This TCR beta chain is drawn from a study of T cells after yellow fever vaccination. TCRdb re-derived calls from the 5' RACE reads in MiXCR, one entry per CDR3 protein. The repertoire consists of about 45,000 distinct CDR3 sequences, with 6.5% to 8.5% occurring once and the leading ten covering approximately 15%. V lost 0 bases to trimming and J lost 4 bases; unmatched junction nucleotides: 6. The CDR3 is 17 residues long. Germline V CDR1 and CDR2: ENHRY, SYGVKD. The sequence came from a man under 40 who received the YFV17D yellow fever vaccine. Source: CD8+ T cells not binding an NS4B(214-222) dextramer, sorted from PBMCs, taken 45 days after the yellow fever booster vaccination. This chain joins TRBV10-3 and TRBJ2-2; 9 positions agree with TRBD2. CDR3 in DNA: TGTGCCATCAGTGAGTCAGGTGGCGGGAGGGCCACCGGGGAGCTGTTTTTT. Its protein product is CAISESGGGRATGELFF.